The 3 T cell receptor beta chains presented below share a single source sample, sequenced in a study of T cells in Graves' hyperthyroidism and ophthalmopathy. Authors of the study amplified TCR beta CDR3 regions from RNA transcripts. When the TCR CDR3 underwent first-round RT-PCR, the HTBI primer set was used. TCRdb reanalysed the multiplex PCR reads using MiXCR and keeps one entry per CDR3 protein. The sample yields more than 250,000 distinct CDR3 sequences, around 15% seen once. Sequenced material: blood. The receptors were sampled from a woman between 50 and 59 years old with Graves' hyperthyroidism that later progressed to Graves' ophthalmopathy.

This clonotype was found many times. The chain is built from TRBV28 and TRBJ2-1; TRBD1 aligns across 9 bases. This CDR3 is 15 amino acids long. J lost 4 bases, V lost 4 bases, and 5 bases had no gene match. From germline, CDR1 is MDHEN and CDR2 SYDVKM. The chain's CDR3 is CASSSGTGTYNEQFF. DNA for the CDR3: TGTGCCAGCAGTTCCGGGACAGGGACTTACAATGAGCAGTTCTTC.

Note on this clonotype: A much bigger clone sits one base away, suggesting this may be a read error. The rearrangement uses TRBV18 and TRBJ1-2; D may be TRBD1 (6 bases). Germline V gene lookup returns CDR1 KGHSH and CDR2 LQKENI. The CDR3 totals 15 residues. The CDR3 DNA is TGTGTCAGCTCACCATCCAGGGGAGGCGACTATGGCTACACCTTC. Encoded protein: CVSSPSRGGDYGYTF.

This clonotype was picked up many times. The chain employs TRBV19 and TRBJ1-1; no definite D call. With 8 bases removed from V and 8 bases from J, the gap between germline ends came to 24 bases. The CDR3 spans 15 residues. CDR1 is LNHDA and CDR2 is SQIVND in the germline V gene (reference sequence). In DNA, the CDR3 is TGTGCCAGTTCCTCCTCGCGGACGGCGAACGGAGAAGCTTTCTTT. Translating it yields CASSSSRTANGEAFF.